This T cell receptor beta chain was obtained from a study of cytomegalovirus exposure and HLA in healthy donors (dated by TCRdb to 2015 to 2018). Study-level background: In an earlier analysis of 587 of the donors, 250 to 300 Gb of sequence data and roughly 100 million unique TCR beta sequences from 180 million or so T cells were reported. The later analysis used no new phenotypic data to find candidate immune exposures, relying instead on TCR beta sequences and their occurrence across donors. Donor age, sex, ethnicity and CMV serostatus were compiled together with the repertoire data. A later genetic analysis took genome-wide SNP genotypes for about 55% of the roughly 670 donors and used that subset as a discovery cohort. Besides the first cohort of 550 to 750 subjects, a separate validation cohort made up of 95 to 150 different subjects was used. Roughly 5 DR-DQ haplotypes were handled as single units for association and clustering, since linkage in the cohort was strong. HLA typing covered class I and class II loci at four-digit resolution. Of the 398 genotyped donors, approximately 83% fell in the genetic ancestry cluster associated with self-reported Caucasian donors. The study used immunosequencing to profile the T cell repertoires of approximately 650 subjects and linked those repertoires to cytomegalovirus serostatus. An early release covering roughly 580 HLA-typed donors comprised roughly 300 gigabases of sequencing data and roughly 85 million unique TCR sequences. Typing coverage varied by locus: roughly 629-630 donors for A, B, C, DRB1 and DQB1; approximately 500 for DQA1; about 570 for DPA1; around 450 for DPB1. The study combined high-throughput TCR immunosequencing, statistical association of individual TCRs with disease status, and machine learning to predict cytomegalovirus infection status. An earlier analysis of fewer than 750 of the donors used high-throughput TCR beta sequencing to judge whether each TCR beta V gene segment behaved as functional or pseudogenic. Among some 400 genotyped donors of the cohort, an average of around 220,000 unique TCR beta nucleotide sequences was sequenced per donor, of which 15% to 20% were non-productive. To study patterns of TCR occurrence, a later analysis re-analyzed previously published TCR beta repertoires from 666 donors and added high-resolution HLA genotyping. The study was designed to test whether signatures of past pathogen exposure could be identified by cataloging public T cell receptors. All discovery cohort repertoires had been generated using a single sequencing platform. Paper-wide results and their limitations: In a later analysis, over 15,000 TCR beta sequences were associated with specific HLA alleles at a false discovery rate of 0.05. When HLA alleles, especially DR and DQ, strongly co-occurred, attributing TCR associations to individual alleles was difficult. The study gave a list of 150 to 200 TCR beta chains associated with cytomegalovirus. In a later analysis, the rate of TCR association differed among HLA loci, with DRB1 alleles having the most associated TCRs and HLA-C alleles having the fewest. It was suggested by the authors that the approach could potentially be generalized to other disease states and immunological phenotypes. V-gene and J-gene trimming of TCR beta chains was associated with a missense DCLRE1C variant in a later genetic analysis, and the association was replicated in an independent cohort. A further reported finding was that TCR beta sequences accurately predicted the HLA-A and HLA-B alleles for most subjects in the first cohort. A few of the identified cytomegalovirus-associated TCR beta chains were confirmed in vitro to be specific for cytomegalovirus antigens. Sequencing depth was assumed to be roughly uniform across donors in the presence/absence analyses, though that assumption may not hold. In a later analysis, HLA-associated TCR beta chains showed more clonal expansion and lower generation probabilities than non-associated chains that were equally common. The earlier analysis of almost 600 of the donors excluded approximately 15 rarely observed V segments, including chromosome 9 orphons, because counts were too low. A cluster of highly shared sequence variants was judged likely to be a technical artifact of the sequencing pipeline. According to a later genetic analysis, donors in an Asian-associated ancestry cluster had fewer N-insertions in productive TCRs than the approximately 710-donor mean. Cytomegalovirus status was reported to be diagnosed by the classifier with high specificity and sensitivity in both the original and validation cohorts. A later analysis found that most CMV-associated TCR beta chains appeared HLA-restricted, with HLA associations seemingly driven largely by CMV exposure. According to a later analysis, parvovirus B19, influenza, CMV and Epstein-Barr virus appeared linked to several top co-occurrence clusters. CMV serostatus was the only immune exposure information available for the cohort. Correlated functional status among segregating V segments might reflect linkage disequilibrium, but an unknown experimental factor could not be ruled out. The cohort was sequenced for TCR beta chains only, and without alpha or paired-chain data the features that could be detected were limited. In an earlier analysis of 587 of the donors, most TCR beta V segments appeared in productive rearrangements about 87% or about 30% of the time, broadly matching IMGT annotations. Because HLA typing was unavailable for some donors at each locus, only the typed subset was used in association tests. Across donors, most TCR sequences were observed very rarely, whereas some public TCRs were present in many individuals. The 87-base-pair reads could not distinguish some IMGT-functional V segments, including TRBV6-2 and TRBV6-3, so those segments were excluded.

The germline V gene supplies CDR1 SGHAT and CDR2 FQNNGV. Inclusive of the bounding cysteine and phenylalanine, the CDR3 is 16 residues long. The DNA shown is the 48-base CDR3, in frame from base 1. V is pared back by 4 bases and J by 1 base, with 15 bases lying between the germline termini. The method was the immunoSEQ multiplex PCR assay. The multiplex PCR relied on a mix of 60 forward primers for TCR Vbeta segments and 13 reverse primers for TCR Jbeta segments. Amplification of the CDR3 region of rearranged TCR beta genes was performed with a multiplex PCR assay on genomic DNA. The amplified TCR beta libraries were sequenced on the Illumina HiSeq System as 87-base-pair reads. The study's processing was this. In a later analysis, tens of millions of unique TCR beta chains were counted across the 500 to 700 repertoires, and around 10 million of these chains were shared by at least two donors. Raw reads were error-corrected and collapsed into unique sequences by a nearest-neighbor algorithm in which closely related sequences were merged to remove PCR and sequencing errors. V, D and J gene segments were assigned by aligning CDR3 sequences to IMGT reference sequences. For a sequence to be retained, at least a six-nucleotide match to both a V gene segment and a J gene segment was required. Rearrangements were classified as productive when the CDR3 lacked stop codons and remained in frame with V and J, and all other rearrangements were classified as non-productive. CDR3 was defined by IMGT convention, running from the second conserved V-encoded cysteine to the conserved J-encoded phenylalanine. The earlier analysis of some 540 of the donors excluded any sequence lacking an unambiguous match to a single V gene segment. In an earlier analysis of several hundred of the donors, a V segment was called functional when productive rearrangements were above 56.7%, and segregating when the standard deviation between donors exceeded 5%. A statistical classification framework was built to diagnose cytomegalovirus status from the catalog of TCR beta chain sequences. In a later analysis, V and J genes were assigned by comparing TCR nucleotide sequences against IMGT/GENE-DB human TR gene sequences. Using the TCRdist pipeline, a later analysis assigned CDR3 sequences along with most-parsimonious VDJ recombination scenarios. A later analysis defined each TCR beta chain by its CDR3 amino acid sequence plus V-gene family, and excluded reads lacking a unique V-gene family. A later analysis removed 500 to 600 highly shared, low-generation-probability nucleotide sequences to deal with suspected cross-contamination and a sequencing artifact. For each public chain, a later analysis derived a clonal expansion index from normalized ranks of inferred template counts within each repertoire. A later analysis computed generation probabilities with a VDJ recombination model fitted to out-of-frame rearrangements, and checked the results against IGoR. In a later analysis, TCR-TCR, TCR-HLA and TCR-CMV co-occurrence was scored with hypergeometric tests, and a repertoire-size bias correction was applied to TCR pairs. A later analysis estimated false discovery rates by permuting HLA or CMV assignments 20 times. In a later analysis, co-occurring TCRs were grouped with DBSCAN, and TCRdist sequence similarity was added when clustering was performed within HLA-allele-positive subsets. For co-occurrence clustering, repertoires with fewer than 30,000 or more than 120,000 public chains were excluded, along with a handful of repertoires with anomalous nucleotide sharing. TCRdb carries this immuneACCESS record with in-frame sequences only. Its versions omit some clonotypes, under half of them owing to an unresolved V gene in the studies checked, with the rest unexplained. D and trimming were read from the DNA, whereas the V and J calls and clone size are those reported in that table. In all, the sample holds approximately 150,000 clones, and around 78% of those were seen once. Clones ranked in the top ten supply 6.5% to 9% of the sample.

The cohort comprised some 730 healthy bone marrow donors. At the time of sampling, all cohort members were nominally healthy, though unrecorded immune exposures were likely present. The donor was CMV seropositive and was included in the group of 250 to 300 seropositive cohort members. Each donor provided a peripheral blood sample, and peripheral blood mononuclear cells were used for TCR beta sequencing. Genomic DNA was extracted from the blood cell samples with the Qiagen DNeasy Blood Extraction Kit. With respect to this clone: The clone's antigen remains unknown. There are no base qualities to consult, and no much larger clone falls within one base.

The clonotype originates from a woman in her 40s in good health and CMV-seropositive. Rearrangement joined TRBV11-2 to TRBJ2-3; matching of 6 bases hints at TRBD2 as the D gene. Material: PBMCs. The DNA reads as follows: TGTGCCAGCAGCTGGAGGGGCAGGGAGGGCACAGATACGCAGTATTTT. It codes for CASSWRGREGTDTQYF. Reference TRBV11-2 and TRBJ2-3 proteins supply the regions before and after the CDR3; the full variable domain is: EAGVAQSPRYKIIEKRQSVAFWCNPISGHATLYWYQQILGQGPKLLIQFQNNGVVDDSQLPKDRFSAERLKGVDSTLKIQPAKLEDSAVYLCASSWRGREGTDTQYFGPGTRLTVL.